What follows are 27 T cell receptor beta chains derived from one specimen sequenced in a study of early T cells in non-severe SARS-CoV-2 infection. TCRdb re-derived calls from the 5' RACE reads in MiXCR, one entry per CDR3 protein. The sample comprises tens of thousands of distinct CDR3 sequences, around 8% of which are singletons, and about 4.2% rests with the top ten. Material for sequencing was whole blood. The source is an adult who was a healthcare worker with PCR-confirmed SARS-CoV-2 infection or an uninfected control (not recorded which).

This clonotype was counted only a few times. V is TRBV5-4 and J is TRBJ2-5; 8 nucleotides align to TRBD2. This CDR3 is built from 14 residues. Germline V gives CDR1 SGHNT, CDR2 YYREEE (reference sequence). Losses at the gene ends were 4 bases for V and 4 bases for J; bases not matched to a gene: 6. CDR3 region: CASSNGTSRETQYF. CDR3 coding DNA: TGTGCCAGCAGCAATGGGACTAGTCGAGAGACCCAGTACTTC.

This clonotype has a count of ten or more. The chain links TRBV20-1 to TRBJ2-5; maybe TRBD2 (7 bases). V dropped 0 bases and J dropped 5 bases, with 13 bases sitting between them. Germline V gives CDR1 DFQATT, CDR2 SNEGSKA (reference sequence). This CDR3 is 14 amino acids long. CDR3 in DNA: TGCAGTGCTAGAGAGGGGGGGCCGGGTGAGACCCAGTACTTC. Its translation: CSAREGGPGETQYF.

The CDR3 protein is CSVHYYQIYNEQFF. CDR3 DNA sequence: TGCAGCGTTCATTACTATCAGATCTACAATGAGCAGTTCTTC. The V and J genes are TRBV29-1 and TRBJ2-1, with D unresolved. Trimming stripped 5 bases from V and 3 bases from J, with 14 bases between. The CDR3 spans 14 residues. Germline assignment: CDR1 SQVTM and CDR2 ANQGSEA.

This clonotype has a count of ten or more. This chain uses TRBV4-2 with TRBJ1-4, with D unclear. This CDR3 spans 16 amino acids. In germline, CDR1 is LGHNA, CDR2 YNFKEQ. V was cut by 0 bases and J by 3 bases, with 11 bases left in between. The CDR3 DNA reads as TGTGCCAGCAGCCAAGAAGACGGGTCCCCTAATGAAAAACTGTTTTTT. It is translated as CASSQEDGSPNEKLFF.

The chain employs TRBV4-2 and TRBJ2-3; 10 bases fit TRBD2. The CDR3 extends over 16 amino acids. Germline CDR1 reads LGHNA; CDR2 reads YNFKEQ. V shed 0 bases, J shed 6 bases, and the junction held 6 bases outside the gene matches. The CDR3 nucleotides read TGTGCCAGCAGCCAAGAAGGGACTAGCGAGGGGGATACGCAGTATTTT. This gives the protein CASSQEGTSEGDTQYF.

This clonotype was recorded many times. The J gene is TRBJ2-3, the V gene TRBV11-2; possible D gene TRBD1, 6 bases. Germline CDR1 is SGHAT and CDR2 is FQNNGV. This CDR3 has 17 amino acids. V lost 5 bases, J lost 0 bases, and 18 bases lay in between. CDR3 in amino acids: CASSSRAQGLSTDTQYF. DNA of the CDR3: TGTGCCAGCAGCAGCCGCGCGCAGGGGCTAAGCACAGATACGCAGTATTTT. Drawing the rest from reference TRBV11-2 and TRBJ2-3, the complete variable domain is EAGVAQSPRYKIIEKRQSVAFWCNPISGHATLYWYQQILGQGPKLLIQFQNNGVVDDSQLPKDRFSAERLKGVDSTLKIQPAKLEDSAVYLCASSSRAQGLSTDTQYFGPGTRLTVL.

The V call is TRBV4-2, the J call TRBJ2-3; 8 bases line up with TRBD2. The germline CDR1 and CDR2 sequences are LGHNA and YNFKEQ. The V and J ends lost 0 bases and 4 bases, in that order; junction bases with no gene match: 6. The CDR3 runs 16 residues. In nucleotides, the CDR3 is TGTGCCAGCAGCCAAGAACAAGCGGGGGCGGCAGATACGCAGTATTTT. It translates to CASSQEQAGAADTQYF.

The chain joins TRBV6-2 or TRBV6-3 to TRBJ2-5; D unresolved. Trimming removed 6 bases from V and 3 bases from J, with 8 bases in between. Germline CDR1 and CDR2: MNHEY and SVGEGT. This CDR3 region has 12 residues. CDR3 DNA sequence: TGTGCCAGCAGCCGCTTAGAAGAGACCCAGTACTTC. Protein: CASSRLEETQYF.

Only a few counts were recorded for this clonotype. The chain has TRBV20-1 and TRBJ1-5; D unresolved. Trimming stripped 4 bases from V and 3 bases from J, with 13 bases between. The CDR3 is made up of 14 amino acids. Germline lookup yields CDR1 DFQATT and CDR2 SNEGSKA (reference sequence). The CDR3 DNA is TGCAGTGCTATCCAGTTCAGTCCCAATCAGCCCCAGCATTTT. Encoded protein: CSAIQFSPNQPQHF.

The chain recombines TRBV7-3 with TRBJ2-2, with D hard to call. The CDR3 contains 12 residues. Germline V gene lookup returns CDR1 SGHTA and CDR2 FQGTGA. V lost 4 bases, J lost 5 bases, and 5 bases lay in between. The CDR3 loop reads CASSSRTGELFF. CDR3 nucleotides: TGTGCCAGCAGCTCGAGGACCGGGGAGCTGTTTTTT.

This clonotype showed up many times. The V call is TRBV5-6, the J call TRBJ1-1, with D uncertain. The CDR3 has 13 amino acids. Germline V gene data show CDR1 as SGHDT and CDR2 as YYEEEE. Trimming stripped 4 bases from V and 5 bases from J, with 12 bases between. The CDR3 DNA reads TGTGCCAGCAGCCCGACGGGAACGACTGAAGCTTTCTTT. Its protein product is CASSPTGTTEAFF.

The rearrangement uses TRBV28 and TRBJ2-7; D possibly corresponds to TRBD2 (6 bases). This CDR3 has 14 residues. CDR1 is MDHEN, CDR2 SYDVKM, per germline. V lost 10 bases, J lost 1 base, and 17 bases lay in between. As DNA, the CDR3 is TGTGCCAAAACTCCGGGACTGGCATCCTACGAGCAGTACTTC. This translates into CAKTPGLASYEQYF.

The chain uses TRBV20-1 and TRBJ2-1, with TRBD2 matching 11 bases. This CDR3 is built from 14 residues. The germline gives CDR1 DFQATT, CDR2 SNEGSKA (reference sequence). V shed 2 bases and J 7 bases; nucleotides not matched to a gene: 4. CDR3 protein: CSARRASGGNEQFF. DNA for the CDR3: TGCAGTGCTAGAAGGGCTAGCGGGGGGAATGAGCAGTTCTTC.

The V call is TRBV6-5, the J call TRBJ2-1; 11 bases are shared with TRBD2. With 2 bases clipped from V and 9 bases from J, the junction kept 6 bases outside the gene matches. Germline CDR1 is MNHEY and CDR2 is SVGAGI. The CDR3 extends over 15 amino acids. The CDR3, as DNA: TGTGCCAGCAGTTACACGGCTAGCGGGAGGCCTGAGCAGTTCTTC. Residues: CASSYTASGRPEQFF.

This chain links TRBV6-1 with TRBJ2-1; 10 bases line up with TRBD2. The CDR3 spans 13 residues. V gave up 8 bases and J gave up 6 bases; unmatched junction bases: 4. Germline-derived CDR1 and CDR2 are MNHNS and SASEGT. The CDR3 DNA follows: TGTGCCAGCCTGGGACTAGCGAGCAATGAGCAGTTCTTC. It is translated as CASLGLASNEQFF.

Only a few counts were recorded for this clonotype. CDR3 loop: CASSKTGSRGNEQFF. As DNA, the CDR3 is TGTGCCAGCAGTAAAACGGGAAGTCGGGGGAATGAGCAGTTCTTC. The J gene is TRBJ2-1, the V gene TRBV12-3 or TRBV12-4; the D gene is possibly TRBD2 (6 bases). The CDR3 loop spans 15 amino acids. Between the trimmed V and J ends, which lost 5 bases and 7 bases, there was a span of 18 bases.

This clonotype was seen at least ten times. The chain has TRBV6-5 and TRBJ2-7; D ambiguous. Trimming took 4 bases from V and 1 from J, leaving 8 bases between them. This CDR3 contains 13 residues. Germline V lookup: CDR1 MNHEY, CDR2 SVGAGI. CDR3 amino acids: CASSLSISYEQYF. The DNA of the CDR3 is TGTGCCAGCAGTTTGTCTATATCCTACGAGCAGTACTTC.

This clonotype was seen repeatedly, ten times or more. The rearrangement joins TRBV30 to TRBJ2-3; TRBD2 aligns across 8 bases. V lost 1 base, J lost 3 bases, and 3 bases stayed unmatched. The CDR3 runs 14 residues. Per the germline V gene, CDR1 is GTSNPN and CDR2 is SVGIG (reference sequence). CDR3 DNA: TGTGCCTGGAGTGAGGGACTAGTTACAGATACGCAGTATTTT. This gives the protein CAWSEGLVTDTQYF.

V usage is TRBV5-1 and J usage is TRBJ2-5, with TRBD2 as a possible D gene (6 bases). V shed 0 bases and J shed 5 bases, with 14 bases lying between them. CDR1 and CDR2 from the germline V gene are SGHRS and YFSETQ. The CDR3 consists of 15 residues. Here the CDR3 reads CASSLGDAAGETQYF. As DNA, the CDR3 is TGCGCCAGCAGCTTGGGTGACGCAGCGGGTGAGACCCAGTACTTC.

The CDR3 reads CASSEVDSAGATEYNEQFF. DNA for the CDR3: TGTGCCAGCAGTGAAGTTGACTCTGCGGGAGCAACGGAGTACAATGAGCAGTTCTTC. This chain joins TRBV6-1 and TRBJ2-1; 7 nucleotides line up with TRBD2. CDR1 and CDR2 from the germline V gene are MNHNS and SASEGT. The trim removed 1 base at V and 4 bases at J, leaving 16 bases unmatched. The CDR3 loop spans 19 amino acids.

This clonotype was recorded a few times. The chain combines TRBV21-1 with TRBJ2-4; the table gives TRBD1 as D, unverified against the DNA. TRBV21-1 is a pseudogene segment. This CDR3 contains 17 residues. CDR3 loop: CASSKSPGPPQKDIQYF. The CDR3 nucleotides read TGTGCCAGCAGCAAATCCCCGGGACCCCCGCAAAAGGACATTCAGTACTTC.

This clonotype was detected only a few times. This sequence joins TRBV6-2 or TRBV6-3 and TRBJ2-5; D is possibly TRBD2 (5 bases). Deletions cut 4 bases from V and 0 bases from J, with 9 bases between. The CDR3 sequence is 14 residues long. Germline V gives CDR1 MNHEY, CDR2 SVGEGT. The CDR3 DNA reads TGTGCCAGCAGTTGGAGCGGACACCAAGAGACCCAGTACTTC. Amino acids: CASSWSGHQETQYF.

This clonotype has at least ten counts. This chain connects TRBV4-2 to TRBJ2-1; tentatively, D is TRBD2 (5 bases). The ends were cut back, 0 bases at V and 3 bases at J, with 6 bases in the middle. Per germline, CDR1 LGHNA and CDR2 YNFKEQ. The CDR3 has 14 amino acids. The DNA of the CDR3 is TGTGCCAGCAGCCAAGAGAGGGTCTACAATGAGCAGTTCTTC. It codes for CASSQERVYNEQFF.

This clonotype has a handful of counts. This rearrangement joins TRBV30 to TRBJ1-1, with D unclear. V was shortened by 6 bases and J by 0 bases, with 14 bases between the two germline ends. The CDR3 covers 14 residues. The germline V gene has CDR1 GTSNPN and CDR2 SVGIG (reference sequence). The CDR3 region is CACEWRLMNTEAFF. CDR3 bases: TGTGCCTGTGAGTGGAGGTTAATGAACACTGAAGCTTTCTTT.

This chain connects TRBV5-1 to TRBJ2-7, with D maybe TRBD1 (6 bases). The CDR3 has 13 residues. Germline V gene lookup returns CDR1 SGHRS and CDR2 YFSETQ. V lost 5 bases to trimming and J lost 5 bases, with 14 bases between them. This chain's CDR3 is CASRQQGFHEQYF. As DNA, the CDR3 is TGCGCCAGCAGACAACAGGGATTCCACGAGCAGTACTTC.

This sequence joins TRBV20-1 and TRBJ2-1; TRBD2 aligns across 8 bases. The J segment lost 13 bases and the V segment lost 6 bases, leaving 17 bases of the junction unmatched. The length of the CDR3 is 14 residues. Germline CDR1 and CDR2: DFQATT and SNEGSKA (reference sequence). The CDR3 here is CSAAPGLVRGQQFF. CDR3 sequence (DNA): TGCAGTGCGGCACCGGGACTAGTAAGGGGACAACAGTTCTTC.

This clonotype has a handful of counts. The rearrangement uses TRBV27 and TRBJ2-7; D is unresolved. CDR3 size: 14 residues. Germline assignment: CDR1 MNHEY and CDR2 SMNVEV (reference sequence). Trimming shortened V by 6 bases and J by 0 bases, and 12 bases separated the two germline ends. CDR3 region: CASSQQTASYEQYF. The CDR3 DNA is TGTGCCAGCAGCCAGCAAACGGCCTCCTACGAGCAGTACTTC.